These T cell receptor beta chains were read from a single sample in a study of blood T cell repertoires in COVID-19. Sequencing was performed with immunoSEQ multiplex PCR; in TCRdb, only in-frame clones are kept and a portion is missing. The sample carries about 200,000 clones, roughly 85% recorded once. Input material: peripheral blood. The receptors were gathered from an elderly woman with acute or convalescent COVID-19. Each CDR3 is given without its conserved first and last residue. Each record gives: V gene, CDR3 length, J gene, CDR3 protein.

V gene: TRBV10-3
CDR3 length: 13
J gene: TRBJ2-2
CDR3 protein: AIKDPTENTGELF

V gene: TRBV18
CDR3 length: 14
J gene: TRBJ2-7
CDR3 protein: ASSPVSVREGYEQY

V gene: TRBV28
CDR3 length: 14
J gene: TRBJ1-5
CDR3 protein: ASSLFRGSLHQPQH

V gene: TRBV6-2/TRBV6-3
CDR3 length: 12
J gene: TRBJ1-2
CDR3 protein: ASSPQGALGGYT

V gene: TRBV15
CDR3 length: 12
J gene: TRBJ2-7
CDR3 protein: ATSHRGYQDEQY

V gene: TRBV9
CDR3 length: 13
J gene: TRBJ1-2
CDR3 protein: ASSVNPQGAYGYT

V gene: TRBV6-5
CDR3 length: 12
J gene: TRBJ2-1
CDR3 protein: ASSSPTGFHEQF

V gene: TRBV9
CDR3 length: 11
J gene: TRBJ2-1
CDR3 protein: ASSASGYNEQF

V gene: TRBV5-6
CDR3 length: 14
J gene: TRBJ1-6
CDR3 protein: ASSWGVGSTNSPLH

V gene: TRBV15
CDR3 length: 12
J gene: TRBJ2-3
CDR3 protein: ATSRDLSEDTQY

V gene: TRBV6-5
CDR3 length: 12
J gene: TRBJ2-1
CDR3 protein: ASARDRGRDEQF

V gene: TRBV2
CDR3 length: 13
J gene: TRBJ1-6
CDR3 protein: ASSRDRPLYSPLH

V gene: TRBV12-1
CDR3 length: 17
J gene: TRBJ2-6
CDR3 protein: ASSLPGGRGPSGANVLT

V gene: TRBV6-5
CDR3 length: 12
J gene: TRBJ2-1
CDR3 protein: ASSRDSGRYEQF

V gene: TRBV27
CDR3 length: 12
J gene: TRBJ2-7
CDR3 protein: ASSQLAGTYEQY

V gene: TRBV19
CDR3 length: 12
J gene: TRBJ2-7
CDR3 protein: ASSIVARGGEQY

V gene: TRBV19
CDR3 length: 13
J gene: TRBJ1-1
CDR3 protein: ASSTQGALNTEAF